Included here is one TCR beta chain sequence, with context. This clonotype was seen a few times. Its cognate antigen has yet to be identified. No base quality information exists; no much larger clone differs at one position. The method was RACE. TCRdb records NextSeq 500 as the sequencer. During library preparation, unique molecular identifiers were attached to individual cDNA molecules so that TCRs could be counted quantitatively and reproducibly. For every blood RNA sample, sequencing covered both the TCR alpha and TCR beta chains. The published analysis was carried out like this. A median of about 87,000 TCRs per sample was observed, with a range of about 20,000 to 750,000. V, J and CDR3 annotation of the TCR reads was performed with the Decombinator software suite. For the PS versus PT1 abundance plots, all samples were subsampled to the same number of TCRs (28,000). TCRs were defined as expanded if absent before sensitization and observed at least eight times at the 2-week time point. TCRdb cleaned the public reads at Q25 with fastp, built clones with MiXCR and kept in-frame beta chains. For every CDR3 protein sequence, its rows merge into one entry that carries the most common genes and DNA. In this record, the V and J calls reflect TCRdb's handling and not the investigators' own analysis. For this sample the table gives tens of thousands of distinct CDR3 sequences, of which approximately 11% were detected only once. The ten largest clones represent more than 2% of the sample.

Sequences MDHEN (CDR1) and SYDVKM (CDR2) are obtained from the germline V gene. The CDR3 numbers 16 residues from cysteine through phenylalanine. Only the CDR3 portion is preserved as DNA: 48 bases, with reading frame beginning at the first base. Here V drops 3 bases and J drops 0 bases, and the junction holds 4 bases not matched to any gene. This entry comes from a study of human T cells and chemical hapten exposure (dated by TCRdb to the early 2020s). Regarding the research as a whole: For sensitization, 2% DPC in acetone was applied to an approximately 2 cm by approximately 2 cm area of upper inner arm skin. Weekly therapeutic DPC doses were additionally applied to the scalp of patients throughout the roughly 23-week study period. Patch tests used Finn chambers with 0.01% DPC on the upper back, scored after 6 days by International Contact Dermatitis Research Group standards. Alopecia areata with under or over 50% scalp involvement, alopecia totalis and alopecia universalis were represented in the patient cohort, which was mostly female. The libraries were sequenced as a pool, and the TCR yield per sample differed mostly because of small variations in library volumes within the pool. Peripheral blood TCR repertoire changes were tracked in vivo in alopecia patients during primary and secondary sensitization to the hapten diphenylcyclopropenone (DPC). Patient blood was sampled pre-sensitization (week 0) and at 2, 6 and about 24 weeks after DPC sensitization. Blood for TCR sequencing was provided by twenty-nine alopecia patients at one to four time points (pre-sensitization, 2, 6 and 24 weeks).

On the study overall, not on this receptor specifically: Alopecia, a presumed autoimmune disease, was present in all patients, so the immune response of the patients might differ from that of healthy individuals. Repeated subsampling changed both the strength of the expansion versus patch-test correlation and the threshold at which the correlation became significant. Compared with pre-sensitization or healthy control sets, expanded TCRs formed significantly more large CDR3 similarity clusters, which is consistent with antigen-driven responses. The number of TCRs above 1 in 1000 frequency did not change with DPC sensitization; there was no evidence of global repertoire structure alterations. The number of PT1 expanded TCRs positively correlated with patch test score, significant at thresholds 8, 16 and 32 but not 4.

In the paper's terms, the time point label means: patch test 2, 6 weeks after DPC sensitization. The meaning of the sample's treatment or condition label: therapeutic diphenylcyclopropenone sensitization with weekly scalp DPC. At every patch-test visit, the blood draw took place before the patch test was put on. Eligible patients were aged 18 to 70, diagnosed with alopecia, deemed suitable for DPC therapy, and excluded if pregnant. Unfractionated whole blood was collected in Tempus Blood RNA tubes, and total RNA was extracted from that blood. The clonotype comes from a man aged 40-55 years with alopecia areata. Some clones in this sample may be carry-over from other donors' samples. The sequences come from whole blood, collected in connection with sensitization to the hapten diphenylcyclopropenone (DPC). The V gene is TRBV28 and the J gene is TRBJ1-4; 7 junctional bases match TRBD1. The CDR3 is CASSFDTGATNEKLFF. Here is the DNA: TGTGCCAGCAGTTTTGATACAGGGGCAACTAATGAAAAACTGTTTTTT.